The rows below give T cell receptor beta chains drawn from one sample of a study of blood T cell repertoires in COVID-19. The repertoire was sequenced with immunoSEQ multiplex PCR; TCRdb's copy has only in-frame clones and lacks some. The data show some 150,000 clones, approximately 80% seen once. Source material: peripheral blood. The receptors were sampled from a man between 60 and 75 years old with acute or convalescent COVID-19. Each CDR3 is given with its conserved first and last residue. The D gene is left open where the match is weak. The listing skips clone size in some rows; elsewhere it reads once, few, many or a size class.

V gene	D gene	J gene	clone size	CDR3 protein	CDR3 DNA
TRBV5-4	NA	TRBJ2-6	NA	CASSLAAANSGANVLTF	TGTGCCAGCAGCTTGGCGGCAGCGAACTCTGGGGCCAACGTCCTGACTTTC
TRBV4-3	NA	TRBJ1-1	NA	CASSQSTVVGSEAFF	TGCGCCAGCAGCCAATCGACAGTCGTAGGGTCTGAAGCTTTCTTT
TRBV28	TRBD1	TRBJ1-4	NA	CASGDRGGSNEKLFF	TGTGCCAGCGGAGACAGGGGCGGATCTAATGAAAAACTGTTTTTT
TRBV5-1	NA	TRBJ2-5	NA	CASSPGLQQETQYF	TGCGCCAGCAGCCCGGGACTCCAACAAGAGACCCAGTACTTC
TRBV15	NA	TRBJ2-1	once	CATSDLGGGPSYNEQFF	TGTGCCACCAGCGACCTAGGGGGGGGCCCCTCCTACAATGAGCAGTTCTTC
TRBV10-3	NA	TRBJ1-1	NA	CAISESSGSANTEAFF	TGTGCCATCAGTGAGTCGTCAGGGTCGGCGAACACTGAAGCTTTCTTT
TRBV21-1	NA	TRBJ2-7	NA	CASSKGVREQRECSYEQYF	TGTGCCAGCAGCAAAGGGGTAAGGGAACAGCGGGAGTGCTCCTACGAGCAGTACTTC
TRBV6-1	TRBD1	TRBJ1-5	NA	CASSIAGGNQPQHF	TGTGCCAGCAGCATCGCAGGGGGGAATCAGCCCCAGCATTTT
TRBV11-2	NA	TRBJ1-1	NA	CASSLITGTLNTEAFF	TGTGCCAGCAGCTTAATCACAGGCACTTTGAACACTGAAGCTTTCTTT
TRBV5-4	TRBD2	TRBJ2-3	NA	CASSKRTSGGLDTQYF	TGTGCCAGCAGCAAACGGACTAGCGGGGGATTAGATACGCAGTATTTT
TRBV5-6	NA	TRBJ1-2	NA	CASSLGRAYGYTF	TGTGCCAGCAGCTTGGGCAGGGCCTATGGCTACACCTTC
TRBV7-2	NA	TRBJ2-2	once	CASSRIPTLVGELFF	TGTGCCAGCAGCAGGATTCCGACTCTAGTCGGGGAGCTGTTTTTT
TRBV7-2	NA	TRBJ1-1	NA	CASSLGGNPEAFF	TGTGCCAGCAGCTTAGGAGGGAACCCTGAAGCTTTCTTT